Sequencing of this T cell receptor beta chain was carried out in a study of cytomegalovirus exposure and HLA in healthy donors. Regarding the study as a whole: Accurate HLA-A and HLA-B prediction from TCR beta sequences was reported for most subjects. The study listed roughly 160 cytomegalovirus-associated TCR beta chains. An Asian-associated ancestry cluster reportedly showed fewer N-insertions than the approximately 650-donor mean in a later analysis.

V was trimmed by 3 bases and J by 4 bases, leaving 9 bases between them. From germline, CDR1 is PRHDT and CDR2 FYEKMQ (reference sequence). The CDR3 spans 13 residues. Everyone who donated was a healthy bone marrow donor. In the case of this clone: The antigen is not known.

It was with 60 Vbeta and 13 Jbeta primers that the PCR ran. Clones were read by immunoSEQ multiplex PCR, and TCRdb kept only the in-frame ones, dropping some. The sample holds over 100,000 clones, around 84% seen once. Sequencing was performed on PBMCs. This chain connects TRBV13 to TRBJ1-1, with D uncertain. The clonotype was recovered from a woman in her thirties in good health and CMV-seropositive. As DNA, the CDR3 is TGTGCCAGCAGCTTTAACCGGGGCACTGAAGCTTTCTTT. Protein: CASSFNRGTEAFF.